Below, 31 T cell receptor beta chains from the same sample are listed, as sequenced in a study of T cells after yellow fever vaccination. MiXCR, applied by TCRdb to the 5' RACE reads, yields one record per CDR3 protein. This sample carries hundreds of thousands of distinct CDR3 sequences, 7% to 10% of them seen once, and the ten largest clones take roughly 18%. Sequencing was performed on PBMCs, taken roughly 45 days after the first yellow fever vaccination. The receptors stem from a man aged 18 to 30 who received the YFV17D yellow fever vaccine.

This chain links TRBV4-1 with TRBJ1-2; D is unclear. Trimming removed 0 bases from V and 7 bases from J, with 6 bases in between. This CDR3 has 12 amino acids. Per germline, CDR1 MGHRA and CDR2 YSYEKL. CDR3 sequence reads: CASSQEVSGYTF. As DNA, the CDR3 is TGCGCCAGCAGCCAAGAAGTGAGTGGCTACACCTTC.

The rearrangement joins TRBV7-2 to TRBJ2-5; 8 nucleotides agree with TRBD2. CDR3 size: 15 residues. V was pared by 3 bases and J by 6 bases, with 9 bases of the junction left unmatched. Germline V gene data show CDR1 as SGHTA and CDR2 as FQGNSA. This chain's CDR3 is CASSLEPGTRKTQYF. CDR3 DNA: TGTGCCAGCAGCTTGGAACCTGGGACTAGAAAGACCCAGTACTTC.

The chain joins TRBV18 to TRBJ2-4; D might be TRBD1 or TRBD2, each matching 5 bases. The CDR3 is made up of 16 amino acids. Between the trimmed V and J ends, which lost 3 bases and 8 bases, there was a span of 20 bases. Germline V gene sequence: CDR1 KGHSH, CDR2 LQKENI. The CDR3 loop is CASSPVQGVTGDIQYF. Here the CDR3 DNA reads TGTGCCAGCTCACCCGTACAAGGGGTTACCGGGGACATTCAGTACTTC.

This clonotype showed up just a few times. V gene TRBV11-1 combines with J gene TRBJ2-2; D is undetermined. This CDR3 contains 14 residues. Germline CDR1 and CDR2: SGHAT and FQDESV (reference sequence). With 2 bases removed from V and 5 bases from J, the gap between germline ends came to 9 bases. DNA for the CDR3: TGTGCCAGCAGCTTATTCAGGTCTACCGGGGAGCTGTTTTTT. Translation: CASSLFRSTGELFF.

The rearrangement links TRBV10-3 to TRBJ1-2; D remains ambiguous. V was shortened by 2 bases and J by 3 bases, with 10 bases between the two germline ends. The CDR3 loop spans 14 amino acids. Germline values: CDR1 ENHRY, CDR2 SYGVKD. CDR3 residues: CAISEGDKDYGYTF. The CDR3 DNA reads TGTGCCATCAGTGAGGGGGATAAGGACTATGGCTACACCTTC.

This chain joins TRBV4-1 and TRBJ2-5; 7 bases fit TRBD1. V was pared by 3 bases and J by 3 bases, with 7 bases of the junction left unmatched. Germline-derived CDR1 and CDR2 are MGHRA and YSYEKL. This CDR3 is 15 amino acids long. The CDR3 DNA follows: TGCGCCAGCAGCCACGCACACAGGGGAGAAGAGACCCAGTACTTC. This codes for CASSHAHRGEETQYF.

The chain links TRBV5-1 to TRBJ1-3; TRBD1 agrees at 8 bases. The CDR3 sequence is 17 residues long. CDR1 and CDR2 from the germline V gene are SGHRS and YFSETQ. V lost 4 bases, J lost 2 bases, and 11 bases stayed unmatched. The DNA for the CDR3 is TGCGCCAGCAGCCCCCAGGGGGCAGGGGGTACTGGAAACACCATATATTTT. Translating gives CASSPQGAGGTGNTIYF.

A few counts support this clonotype. The DNA for the CDR3 is TGCAGCTCCCGCCACTCGTTCTTGAGCTCCTACAATGAGCAGTTCTTC. It codes for CSSRHSFLSSYNEQFF. This chain links TRBV29-1 with TRBJ2-1, with D hard to call. V was clipped by 8 bases and J by 0 bases, with 20 bases between them. CDR3 length equals 16 residues. Per the germline V gene, CDR1 is SQVTM and CDR2 is ANQGSEA.

The V gene is TRBV5-1, the J gene TRBJ2-5; D might be TRBD2 (6 bases). Germline V gene lookup returns CDR1 SGHRS and CDR2 YFSETQ. V lost 4 bases, J lost 5 bases, and 12 bases lay in between. The CDR3 is 13 residues long. CDR3 amino acids: CASSRRVEETQYF. The DNA of the CDR3 is TGCGCCAGCAGCCGGAGGGTGGAGGAGACCCAGTACTTC.

The rearrangement uses TRBV20-1 and TRBJ2-5; 9 bases match TRBD2. The junction had 10 bases not matched to a gene; V was cut back by 2 bases and J by 3 bases. The CDR3 has 16 amino acids. Germline lookup yields CDR1 DFQATT and CDR2 SNEGSKA (reference sequence). CDR3 coding DNA: TGCAGTGCTAGACCGGGACTAGCCTTTGGAGAAGAGACCCAGTACTTC. This translates into CSARPGLAFGEETQYF.

This clonotype appeared a few times. This sequence joins TRBV11-1 and TRBJ2-5; D is possibly TRBD1 or TRBD2 (5 bases each). CDR3 length: 16 residues. Trimming took off 2 bases at V and 1 base at J, with 14 bases between the two ends. Germline V gene sequence: CDR1 SGHAT, CDR2 FQDESV (reference sequence). This CDR3 reads CASSLRVVRGQETQYF. The CDR3, as DNA: TGTGCCAGCAGCTTACGGGTGGTGAGGGGCCAAGAGACCCAGTACTTC.

The chain is built from TRBV6-1 and TRBJ1-1, with unresolved D. The CDR3 extends over 15 amino acids. With 6 bases removed from V and 5 bases from J, the gap between germline ends came to 19 bases. The germline V gene encodes CDR1 MNHNS and CDR2 SASEGT. The CDR3 is CASRRSFDPRTEAFF. CDR3 DNA: TGTGCCAGCAGGAGGTCTTTTGACCCGAGGACTGAAGCTTTCTTT.

The chain couples TRBV4-1 to TRBJ2-3; the D is unclear. Per the germline V gene, CDR1 is MGHRA and CDR2 is YSYEKL. Trimming removed 1 base from V and 4 bases from J, with 12 bases in between. The CDR3 contains 15 residues. The CDR3 region is CASSQVVVRPDTQYF. Written as DNA, the CDR3 is TGCGCCAGCAGCCAAGTTGTTGTCAGGCCAGATACGCAGTATTTT.

The rearrangement joins TRBV3-1 to TRBJ1-4; TRBD1 matches 9 bases. The CDR3 has 13 amino acids. The J segment lost 10 bases and the V segment lost 3 bases, leaving 3 bases of the junction unmatched. CDR1 and CDR2 from the germline V gene are LGHDT and YNNKEL (reference sequence). The CDR3, as DNA: TGTGCCAGCAGCCAGGACAGGGGTGGAAAACTGTTTTTT. As protein: CASSQDRGGKLFF.

V gene TRBV24-1 combines with J gene TRBJ2-1; 11 nucleotides line up with TRBD1. Germline V gene data show CDR1 as KGHDR and CDR2 as SFDVKD. J lost 7 bases, V lost 4 bases, and 8 bases had no gene match. This CDR3 contains 16 residues. CDR3 DNA sequence: TGTGCCACCAGTGACGGTGGACAGGGGGCTTGGAATGAGCAGTTCTTC. It is translated as CATSDGGQGAWNEQFF.

The rearrangement uses TRBV20-1 and TRBJ1-2; D possibly corresponds to TRBD1 (5 bases). The germline V gene has CDR1 DFQATT and CDR2 SNEGSKA (reference sequence). The CDR3 totals 15 residues. The V and J ends lost 0 bases and 0 bases respectively, with 11 bases between them. CDR3 amino acids: CSARDQQGTNYGYTF. CDR3 in DNA: TGCAGTGCTAGAGATCAGCAGGGAACTAACTATGGCTACACCTTC.

The sample holds a few counts of this clonotype. The V and J genes are TRBV6-2 or TRBV6-3 and TRBJ2-1; D unresolved. The length of the CDR3 is 13 residues. The germline gives CDR1 MNHEY, CDR2 SVGEGT. The ends were cut back, 0 bases at V and 9 bases at J, with 9 bases in the middle. The CDR3 region is CASSYSTTIEQFF. Written as DNA, the CDR3 is TGTGCCAGCAGTTACTCAACGACCATTGAGCAGTTCTTC.

As DNA, the CDR3 is TGTGCCAGCAGAACCCCTCGGGGCGACAGGAACACCATATATTTT. It translates to CASRTPRGDRNTIYF. The chain combines TRBV28 with TRBJ1-3, with TRBD1 as a possible D gene (6 bases). The germline V and J ends were trimmed by 6 bases and 7 bases, with 19 bases remaining between them. The V gene's germline CDR1 is MDHEN and CDR2 SYDVKM. This CDR3 comprises 15 residues.

V usage is TRBV5-1 and J usage is TRBJ2-3, with 15 bases that match TRBD2. This CDR3 comprises 18 residues. V dropped 3 bases and J dropped 6; count of bases not matched to a gene: 11. The germline CDR1 and CDR2 sequences are SGHRS and YFSETQ. The CDR3 DNA follows: TGCGCCAGCAGCTACGCTGGGACTAGCGGGGGGTATGGCGATACGCAGTATTTT. Protein product: CASSYAGTSGGYGDTQYF.

V gene TRBV3-1 combines with J gene TRBJ2-3; D may match TRBD1 or TRBD2 (5 bases each). The CDR3 consists of 14 residues. Per germline, CDR1 LGHDT and CDR2 YNNKEL (reference sequence). Trimming shortened V by 10 bases and J by 0 bases, and 14 bases separated the two germline ends. The CDR3 sequence is CATREGRSTDTQYF. CDR3 nucleotide sequence: TGTGCCACGAGAGAGGGGCGAAGCACAGATACGCAGTATTTT.

The V gene is TRBV28, the J gene TRBJ1-4; D might be TRBD1 (6 bases). The length of the CDR3 is 13 residues. Trimming removed 8 bases at V and 5 bases at J, with 12 bases between. CDR1 and CDR2 (germline): MDHEN, SYDVKM. The CDR3 spells CASCGGRNEKLFF. In nucleotides, the CDR3 is TGTGCCAGCTGTGGGGGGCGCAATGAAAAACTGTTTTTT.

The chain carries TRBV3-1 and TRBJ1-1; possible D gene TRBD1, 6 bases. The CDR3 covers 11 residues. Per germline, CDR1 LGHDT and CDR2 YNNKEL (reference sequence). The V and J ends lost 2 bases and 11 bases respectively, with 9 bases between them. The CDR3 DNA is TGTGCCAGCAGCCAACAGGGGAGGGCTTTCTTT. Amino acids: CASSQQGRAFF. Supplemented by reference TRBV3-1 and TRBJ1-1, the full variable domain reads DTAVSQTPKYLVTQMGNDKSIKCEQNLGHDTMYWYKQDSKKFLKIMFSYNNKELIINETVPNRFSPKSPDKAHLNLHINSLELGDSAVYFCASSQQGRAFFGQGTRLTVV.

This chain connects TRBV12-5 to TRBJ2-5; D is unclear. This CDR3 comprises 11 residues. The germline CDR1 and CDR2 sequences are LGHNT and FRNRAP. The V and J ends lost 6 bases and 3 bases respectively, with 5 bases between them. DNA for the CDR3: TGTGCTAGTGGCACGGAAGAGACCCAGTACTTC. Its translation: CASGTEETQYF.

This chain joins TRBV4-3 and TRBJ2-5; 12 bases line up with TRBD2. V shed 4 bases, J shed 9 bases, and the junction held 15 bases outside the gene matches. Germline V gene data show CDR1 as LGHNA and CDR2 as YSLEER. CDR3 length equals 17 residues. The CDR3 region is CASSLYLPSGGAVAQYF. CDR3 nucleotides: TGCGCCAGCAGCCTCTATCTTCCTAGCGGGGGGGCGGTGGCCCAGTACTTC.

This clonotype was seen only a few times. V usage is TRBV29-1 and J usage is TRBJ1-3; TRBD1 matches 8 bases. CDR1 is SQVTM, CDR2 ANQGSEA, per germline. V lost 3 bases to trimming and J lost 0 bases; unmatched junction nucleotides: 4. CDR3 length: 15 amino acids. In DNA form, the CDR3 reads TGCAGCGTTGACACCGACAGGGGCTCTGGAAACACCATATATTTT. Translation: CSVDTDRGSGNTIYF.

The gene calls are TRBV2 and TRBJ2-3, with D perhaps matching TRBD1 or TRBD2 (5 bases each). The CDR3 sequence is 15 residues long. Germline CDR1 and CDR2: SNHLY and FYNNEI. Trimming left V 6 bases short and J 5 bases short, with 18 bases between. CDR3 protein: CASSHPTGTQDTQYF. CDR3 bases: TGTGCCAGCAGCCACCCAACCGGGACGCAAGATACGCAGTATTTT. The full variable domain, with the rest looked up from reference TRBV2 and TRBJ2-3, is EPEVTQTPSHQVTQMGQEVILRCVPISNHLYFYWYRQILGQKVEFLVSFYNNEISEKSEIFDDQFSVERPDGSNFTLKIRSTKLEDSAMYFCASSHPTGTQDTQYFGPGTRLTVL.

This chain links TRBV20-1 with TRBJ2-3; TRBD2 agrees at 8 bases. Germline CDR1 and CDR2: DFQATT and SNEGSKA (reference sequence). The V gene end was trimmed by 6 bases and the J gene end by 0 bases; junction bases not matched to a gene: 17. This CDR3 is built from 18 residues. DNA of the CDR3: TGCAGTGCAAACGATAGGGGTAGGCGGGGGGTAAGCACAGATACGCAGTATTTT. Amino acid sequence: CSANDRGRRGVSTDTQYF.

This clonotype was seen a few times. The V call is TRBV7-2, the J call TRBJ2-2; the match to TRBD2 covers 7 bases. This CDR3 is built from 16 residues. Germline V lookup: CDR1 SGHTA, CDR2 FQGNSA. The V segment lost 2 bases and the J segment 6 bases; nucleotides outside the gene matches: 9. CDR3 nucleotide sequence: TGTGCCAGCAGCTTAAGTCGAGGCGGGGGAGCCGGGGAGCTGTTTTTT. Its translation: CASSLSRGGGAGELFF. Variable domain in full (rest from reference TRBV7-2 and TRBJ2-2): GAGVSQSPSNKVTEKGKDVELRCDPISGHTALYWYRQSLGQGLEFLIYFQGNSAPDKSGLPSDRFSAERTGGSVSTLTIQRTQQEDSAVYLCASSLSRGGGAGELFFGEGSRLTVL.

This clonotype was detected ten times or more. The rearrangement uses TRBV12-3 or TRBV12-4 and TRBJ1-2; TRBD1 matches 7 bases. V was pared by 6 bases and J by 3 bases, with 10 bases of the junction left unmatched. The length of the CDR3 is 15 residues. The DNA for the CDR3 is TGTGCCAGCAGCCCCAGGGGGGGGAACGACTATGGCTACACCTTC. This sequence encodes CASSPRGGNDYGYTF.

This clonotype was counted between two and nine times. The V call is TRBV7-9, the J call TRBJ2-1, with D unresolved. The CDR3 runs 16 residues. CDR1 SEHNR and CDR2 FQNEAQ come from the germline V gene (reference sequence). The V and J ends lost 6 bases and 2 bases respectively, with 17 bases between them. This chain's CDR3 is CASRLPGESPYNEQFF. The CDR3 bases are TGTGCCAGCAGACTCCCTGGCGAATCCCCCTACAATGAGCAGTTCTTC.

The table lists this clonotype with a few counts. V usage is TRBV5-6 and J usage is TRBJ1-1, with D possibly matching TRBD1 (6 bases). Germline V lookup: CDR1 SGHDT, CDR2 YYEEEE. This CDR3 has 15 residues. The V and J ends lost 0 bases and 1 base respectively, with 10 bases between them. The CDR3: CASSLERGGNTEAFF. In DNA, the CDR3 is TGTGCCAGCAGCTTGGAGAGGGGGGGGAACACTGAAGCTTTCTTT. Together with reference TRBV5-6 and TRBJ1-1, the CDR3 gives the full variable domain: DAGVTQSPTHLIKTRGQQVTLRCSPKSGHDTVSWYQQALGQGPQFIFQYYEEEERQRGNFPDRFSGHQFPNYSSELNVNALLLGDSALYLCASSLERGGNTEAFFGQGTRLTVV.